Sequencing of this T cell receptor beta chain was carried out in a study of long-term antiretroviral therapy in people with HIV (dated by TCRdb to 2021 to 2024). At the level of the whole study: The earliest samples were collected roughly a decade before the 2015 WHO recommendation for immediate ART, at a time when ART was usually postponed until CD4 counts fell. Whether ART initiation and durable HIV suppression were associated with changes in peripheral blood TRB repertoire composition and diversity was tested in a retrospective serial study. A total of roughly 200 cryopreserved PBMC samples came from 25 to 30 adults with confirmed HIV infection and were collected serially over a mean of about six years (range 1-12). Of the approximately 30 participants with HIV, ten to eleven were female. No cross-contamination during QIAcube processing was seen in test extractions of a monoclonal T-cell line run alongside around 34 polyclonal samples.

From the cysteine up to the phenylalanine, the CDR3 has a length of 12 residues. The read is trimmed to its CDR3 DNA, 36 bases read in frame from base 1. The CDR1 and CDR2 encoded by the germline V gene are MNHEY and SVGAGI. The V and J ends are trimmed by 5 bases and 6 bases, leaving 8 bases between them. To be included, a participant needed at least one PBMC sample from before ART initiation plus at least two post-ART samples. Treatment was received in the United States of America by all participants with HIV. Before DNA extraction, cryopreserved samples of about 1-11 million PBMC were thawed and then washed. At the time of the earliest PBMC sample, participants with HIV were aged between roughly 23 and 60 years. PBMC samples from each participant spanned 1-4 timepoints before ART initiation and 2-8 timepoints after ART initiation, with a median of 7 samples. For every participant, serial HIV viral load, CD4+ T-cell count, ART history and demographic data were obtained. Using a Qiagen kit on a QIAcube, genomic DNA was extracted from unsorted PBMC, with samples processed in batches of 12.

The immunoSEQ hsTCRB v3.0 assay was used at survey level resolution to sequence the TRB variable region. The targeted TRB sequencing depth was about 35,000-55,000 T-cell genomes per sample. TRB libraries were pooled and sequenced on an Illumina MiSeq using a v3 150-cycle kit. Per the original workflow: Repertoire analysis was run in R within a reproducible Nextflow workflow that covered QC, data transformation and analysis. LymphoSeq2, an R package for AIRR-Seq data exploration, was used to implement custom analyses. After excluding a few samples that yielded fewer than 5000 total TRB sequences, fewer than 200 HIV repertoires remained for analysis. Among the 180 to 200 retained HIV repertoires, 55 to 60 were collected before ART initiation and about 130 were collected after ART initiation. Each repertoire was downsampled to 5000 TRB nucleotide sequences, and summary statistics were averaged across 100 downsampling iterations. The analysis kept only TRB sequences whose CDR3 regions were at least seven amino acids long. Diversity was assessed using a clonality score derived from Shannon entropy and using the Gini coefficient. Repertoire networks linked the top 5000 CDR3 amino acid sequences whenever two sequences differed by an edit distance of one. GLIPH2 predicted antigen specificity groups and MHC restriction for TRB CDR3 amino acid sequences. Known CMV, EBV, HIV or tissue antigen associations were flagged by matching CDR3 amino acid sequences against VDJdb and McPAS-TCR. Pre-ART, post-ART and control groups were compared with Wilcoxon signed-rank tests and Holm-Bonferroni correction. This is the immuneACCESS table as TCRdb keeps it, with only in-frame sequences that have V and J called. A part of the clones is gone; compared with another copy, unresolved V genes explain less than half, and the rest is unexplained. V, J and clone size were drawn from that table, and D and trimming were deduced from the DNA. The table for this sample lists approximately 17,000 clones; roughly 80% of them were counted only once. The ten top clones hold 18% of the sample.

On this clone itself: No antigen is known for it. No base quality information exists; no much larger clone differs at one position.

Points the paper makes about the study in general: No data were available on ART adherence, viral resistance or therapy changes, limiting inferences about post-ART repertoire changes. The samples span the years 2004 to 2017, and the ART regimens used at that time may not be as effective as current regimens. Owing to limited PBMC availability, only the TCR beta chain was sequenced, without alpha chain pairing. Unsorted PBMC were profiled instead of sorted CD4+ and CD8+ T cells because pre-ART samples had limited cell numbers. HIV repertoires had narrower CDR3 length ranges than controls, and the network structure suggested an antigen-experienced repertoire that shifted only slightly toward naive after ART. At every time point, the repertoire was dominated by expanded TRB clones first identified before ART initiation, although this dominance fluctuated and, in many PLHIV, declined after ART. Starting ART was linked to a significant rise in TRB diversity, yet even with long-term ART the diversity remained significantly lower than in transplant donor controls.

This material consisted of unsorted PBMCs, taken 0.6 years after starting antiretroviral therapy. The sequence derives from a woman aged 18-30 years with HIV. Recombination joined TRBV6-5 with TRBJ1-5; a confident D gene designation cannot be given. CDR3 protein: CASSGNGQPQHF. The nucleotide sequence is given as TGTGCCAGCAGTGGCAACGGTCAGCCCCAGCATTTT.